The 5 T cell receptor beta chains below all came from one sample that was sequenced in a study of T cell responses to AZD1222 COVID-19 vaccine. Sequencing was performed with immunoSEQ multiplex PCR; in TCRdb, only in-frame clones are kept and a portion is missing. The sample has tens of thousands of clones, 65% to 85% seen once; the top ten hold around 7.3%. This material consisted of peripheral blood, taken on day 0 of AZD1222 vaccination. The receptors here all came from an adult in good health.

The chain employs TRBV3-1 (or the pseudogene TRBV3-2) and TRBJ1-4; D may be TRBD1 (6 bases). Germline-derived CDR1 and CDR2 are LGHDT and YNNKEL (reference sequence). The CDR3 is 15 amino acids. V gave up 4 bases and J gave up 2 bases, with 11 bases separating them. The CDR3 DNA is TGTGCCAGCAGCCGGACGGACAGCACTAATGAAAAACTGTTTTTT. Its protein is CASSRTDSTNEKLFF.

The chain links TRBV5-4 to TRBJ1-1; D gene ambiguous. Trimming cost V 2 bases and J 6 bases, with 14 bases left between them. Germline CDR1 SGHNT, CDR2 YYREEE (reference sequence). CDR3 length: 14 amino acids. As DNA, the CDR3 is TGTGCCAGCAGCTTCCGGGGAACCGGGGCTGAAGCTTTCTTT. It encodes CASSFRGTGAEAFF.

The sample holds one count of this clone. The chain joins TRBV7-8 to TRBJ2-1; 11 bases fit TRBD2. Germline CDR1 reads SGHVS; CDR2 reads FQNEAQ. Trimming cost V 3 bases and J 9 bases; bases outside gene matches: 7. The CDR3 has 15 amino acids. CDR3 protein: CASSFRGSGGGEQFF. The CDR3 nucleotides read TGTGCCAGCAGCTTTCGTGGTAGCGGGGGGGGTGAGCAGTTCTTC.

The chain recombines TRBV2 with TRBJ2-5; D call uncertain. The germline V and J ends were trimmed by 4 bases and 1 base, with 7 bases remaining between them. The CDR3 is 13 residues long. CDR1 SNHLY and CDR2 FYNNEI come from the germline V gene. The CDR3: CASSARTQETQYF. The CDR3 DNA sequence: TGTGCCAGCAGTGCAAGGACCCAAGAGACCCAGTACTTC.

The V call is TRBV19, the J call TRBJ1-2, with 9 positions matching TRBD1. The CDR3 is 13 amino acids. V gave up 7 bases and J gave up 6 bases; unmatched junction bases: 6. Germline-derived CDR1 and CDR2 are LNHDA and SQIVND (reference sequence). In DNA form, the CDR3 reads TGTGCCAGTATCCCGGACAGGGGAGATGGCTACACCTTC. This encodes CASIPDRGDGYTF. Full variable domain (remainder filled in from reference TRBV19 and TRBJ1-2): DGGITQSPKYLFRKEGQNVTLSCEQNLNHDAMYWYRQDPGQGLRLIYYSQIVNDFQKGDIAEGYSVSREKKESFPLTVTSAQKNPTAFYLCASIPDRGDGYTFGSGTRLTVV.